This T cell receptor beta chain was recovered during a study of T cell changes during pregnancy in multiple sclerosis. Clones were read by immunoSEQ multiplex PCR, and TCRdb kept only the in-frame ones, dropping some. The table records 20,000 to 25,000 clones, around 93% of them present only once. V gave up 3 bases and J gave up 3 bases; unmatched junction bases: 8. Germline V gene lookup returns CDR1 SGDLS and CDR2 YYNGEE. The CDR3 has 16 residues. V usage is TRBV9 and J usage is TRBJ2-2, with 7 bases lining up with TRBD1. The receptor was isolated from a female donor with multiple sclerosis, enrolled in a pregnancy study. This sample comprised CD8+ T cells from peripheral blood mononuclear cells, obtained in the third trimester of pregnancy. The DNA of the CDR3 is TGTGCCAGCAGCGGTCAGGGGGTGGGGTACACCGGGGAGCTGTTTTTT. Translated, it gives CASSGQGVGYTGELFF.